This TCR beta chain is from a study of neurological immune-mediated disorders. The sample holds many counts of this clonotype. Looked up from germline, CDR1 is SGHVS and CDR2 is FNYEAQ. Trimming shortened V by 5 bases and J by 2 bases, and 18 bases separated the two germline ends. The CDR3 loop spans 16 amino acids. 5'RACE with 10-nucleotide random UMIs generated the cDNA. TCRdb ran MiXCR on the 5' RACE reads and lists one entry per CDR3 protein. Of fewer than 65,000 distinct CDR3 sequences in the sample, about 4% were seen once. Sequences were obtained from PBMCs. The chain couples TRBV7-6 to TRBJ2-5; D is undetermined. The source of this sequence is a middle-aged man with multiple sclerosis. The CDR3 protein is CASSPVAAADQETQYF. Written as DNA, the CDR3 is TGTGCCAGCAGCCCCGTGGCCGCGGCAGATCAAGAGACCCAGTACTTC.